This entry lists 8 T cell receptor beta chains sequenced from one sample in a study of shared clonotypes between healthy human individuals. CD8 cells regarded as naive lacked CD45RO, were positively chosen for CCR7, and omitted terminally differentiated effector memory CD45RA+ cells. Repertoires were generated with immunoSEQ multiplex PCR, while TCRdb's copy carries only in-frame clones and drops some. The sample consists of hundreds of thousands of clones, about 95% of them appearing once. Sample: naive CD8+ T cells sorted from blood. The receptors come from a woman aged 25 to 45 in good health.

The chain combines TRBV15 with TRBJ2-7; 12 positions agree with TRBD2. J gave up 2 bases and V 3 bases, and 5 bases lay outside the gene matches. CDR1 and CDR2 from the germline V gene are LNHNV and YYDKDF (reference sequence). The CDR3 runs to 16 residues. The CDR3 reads CATSSELAGGAYEQYF. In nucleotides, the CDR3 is TGTGCCACCAGCAGCGAACTAGCGGGAGGCGCCTACGAGCAGTACTTC.

CDR3 bases: TGTGCCAGCAGTTTATGGGGGACAGGGGCCGAGCAGTACTTC. This codes for CASSLWGTGAEQYF. This rearrangement joins TRBV28 to TRBJ2-7; the match to TRBD1 covers 10 bases. The CDR3 length is 14 residues. The V gene end was trimmed by 0 bases and the J gene end by 6 bases; junction bases not matched to a gene: 2. Germline V gene lookup returns CDR1 MDHEN and CDR2 SYDVKM. Using reference TRBV28 and TRBJ2-7 for the parts outside the CDR3, the full variable domain is DVKVTQSSRYLVKRTGEKVFLECVQDMDHENMFWYRQDPGLGLRLIYFSYDVKMKEKGDIPEGYSVSREKKERFSLILESASTNQTSMYLCASSLWGTGAEQYFGPGTRLTVT.

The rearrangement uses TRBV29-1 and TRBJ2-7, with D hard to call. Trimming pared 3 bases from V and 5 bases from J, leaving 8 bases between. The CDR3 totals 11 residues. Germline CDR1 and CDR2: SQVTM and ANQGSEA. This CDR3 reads CSVESDDEQYF. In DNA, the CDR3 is TGCAGCGTTGAGTCGGACGACGAGCAGTACTTC.

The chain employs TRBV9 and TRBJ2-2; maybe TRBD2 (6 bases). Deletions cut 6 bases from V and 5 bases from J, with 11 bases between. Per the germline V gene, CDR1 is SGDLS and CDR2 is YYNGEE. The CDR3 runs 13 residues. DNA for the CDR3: TGTGCCAGCACCTTGACTAGGACCGGGGAGCTGTTTTTT. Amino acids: CASTLTRTGELFF. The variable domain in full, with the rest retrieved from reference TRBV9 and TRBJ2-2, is DSGVTQTPKHLITATGQRVTLRCSPRSGDLSVYWYQQSLDQGLQFLIQYYNGEERAKGNILERFSAQQFPDLHSELNLSSLELGDSALYFCASTLTRTGELFFGEGSRLTVL.

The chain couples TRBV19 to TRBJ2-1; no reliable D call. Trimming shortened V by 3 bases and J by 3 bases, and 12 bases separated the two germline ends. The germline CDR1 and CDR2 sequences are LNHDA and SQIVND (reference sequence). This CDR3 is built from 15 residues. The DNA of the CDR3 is TGTGCCAGTAGTATGACGGCGAGAATCTACAATGAGCAGTTCTTC. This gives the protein CASSMTARIYNEQFF. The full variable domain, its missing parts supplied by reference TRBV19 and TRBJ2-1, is DGGITQSPKYLFRKEGQNVTLSCEQNLNHDAMYWYRQDPGQGLRLIYYSQIVNDFQKGDIAEGYSVSREKKESFPLTVTSAQKNPTAFYLCASSMTARIYNEQFFGPGTRLTVL.

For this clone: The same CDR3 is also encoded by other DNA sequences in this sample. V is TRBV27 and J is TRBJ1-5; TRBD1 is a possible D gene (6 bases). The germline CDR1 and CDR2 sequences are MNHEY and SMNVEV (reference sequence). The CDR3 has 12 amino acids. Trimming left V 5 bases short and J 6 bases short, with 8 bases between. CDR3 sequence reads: CASSQGGQPQHF. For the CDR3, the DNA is TGTGCCAGCAGTCAAGGGGGTCAGCCCCAGCATTTT.

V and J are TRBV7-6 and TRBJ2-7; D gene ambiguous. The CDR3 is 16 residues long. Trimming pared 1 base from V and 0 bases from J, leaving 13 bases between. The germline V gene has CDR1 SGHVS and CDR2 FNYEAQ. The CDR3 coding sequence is TGTGCCAGCAGCTTAGAGGCAGGTCCAACCTCCTACGAGCAGTACTTC. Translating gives CASSLEAGPTSYEQYF. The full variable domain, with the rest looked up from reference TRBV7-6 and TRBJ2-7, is GAGVSQSPRYKVTKRGQDVALRCDPISGHVSLYWYRQALGQGPEFLTYFNYEAQQDKSGLPNDRFSAERPEGSISTLTIQRTEQRDSAMYRCASSLEAGPTSYEQYFGPGTRLTVT.

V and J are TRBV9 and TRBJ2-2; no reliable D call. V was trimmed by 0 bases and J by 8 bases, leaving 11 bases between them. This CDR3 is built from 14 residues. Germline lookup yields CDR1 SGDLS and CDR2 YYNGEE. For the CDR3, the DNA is TGTGCCAGCAGCGTAGAGATCTCGGCGGGGGAGCTGTTTTTT. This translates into CASSVEISAGELFF.